Presented here are 20 T cell receptor beta chains from one specimen sequenced in a study of blood T cell repertoires in COVID-19. This table comes from immunoSEQ multiplex PCR, and its TCRdb copy is limited to in-frame clones, with some not included. Of around 94,000 clones listed, 84% were seen once; the top ten hold about 10%. What was sequenced was peripheral blood. All receptors derive from a man aged 35-49 years with active or convalescent COVID-19.

This clone was detected only a few times. The rearrangement uses TRBV5-1 and TRBJ2-1, with TRBD1 identical over 8 bases. This CDR3 contains 16 residues. Germline trimming cut 0 bases from V and 1 base from J; bases unmatched to any gene: 3. Looked up from germline, CDR1 is SGHRS and CDR2 is YFSETQ. CDR3 in DNA: TGCGCCAGCAGCTTGGCAGGGACAGGTTCCTACAATGAGCAGTTCTTC. Protein: CASSLAGTGSYNEQFF.

The chain joins TRBV12-3 or TRBV12-4 to TRBJ1-2; maybe TRBD1 (6 bases). V lost 7 bases, J lost 5 bases, and 11 bases lay in between. This CDR3 has 12 residues. The CDR3 region is CASTTGPYGYTF. As DNA, the CDR3 is TGTGCCAGCACGACAGGACCGTATGGCTACACCTTC.

The chain carries TRBV6-2 or TRBV6-3 and TRBJ2-2; weak D call: TRBD1 (6 bases). This CDR3 is built from 16 residues. Germline V gene lookup returns CDR1 MNHEY and CDR2 SVGEGT. Trimming stripped 1 base from V and 0 bases from J, with 9 bases between. The CDR3 here is CASSYWAGANTGELFF. The CDR3 DNA follows: TGTGCCAGCAGTTACTGGGCAGGGGCGAACACCGGGGAGCTGTTTTTT.

V is TRBV12-3 or TRBV12-4 and J is TRBJ1-2; D may be TRBD1 (5 bases). The ends were cut back, 10 bases at V and 7 bases at J, with 16 bases in the middle. CDR3 size: 12 residues. CDR3 residues: CATDAGIGGYTF. The CDR3 nucleotides read TGTGCCACGGACGCAGGGATCGGTGGCTACACCTTC.

This clone was detected only once. One end of the junction varies from germline; a read error may be responsible. The rearrangement uses TRBV7-7 and TRBJ2-5, with 11 nucleotides matching TRBD2. Germline lookup yields CDR1 SSHAT and CDR2 FNYEAQ (reference sequence). The CDR3 is 15 amino acids. The CDR3 coding sequence is TGTGCTAGCAGCTTAGTGACTAGCGGGGTTGAGACCCAGTACTTC. It specifies CASSLVTSGVETQYF.

V usage is TRBV5-1 and J usage is TRBJ2-2, with D possibly matching TRBD1 (5 bases). The CDR3 consists of 16 residues. From germline, CDR1 is SGHRS and CDR2 YFSETQ. V lost 4 bases and J 0 bases, leaving 13 bases between the germline ends. The CDR3 coding sequence is TGCGCCAGCAGCCGTGAGACAGTCGCGAACACCGGGGAGCTGTTTTTT. Amino acids: CASSRETVANTGELFF.

The gene calls are TRBV7-2 and TRBJ1-2, with D perhaps TRBD1 (5 bases). This CDR3 is built from 13 residues. From germline, CDR1 is SGHTA and CDR2 FQGNSA. Trimming pared 4 bases from V and 4 bases from J, leaving 10 bases between. The CDR3 sequence: CASSSGLGYGYTF. CDR3 nucleotide sequence: TGTGCCAGCAGCTCAGGGTTGGGCTATGGCTACACCTTC.

The chain combines TRBV20-1 with TRBJ2-4, with D possibly matching TRBD1 (6 bases). V lost 3 bases and J lost 0, with 12 bases in between. The germline gives CDR1 DFQATT, CDR2 SNEGSKA (reference sequence). The CDR3 extends over 15 amino acids. CDR3 sequence: CSASGDTGAKNIQYF. DNA of the CDR3: TGCAGTGCTAGTGGGGACACTGGAGCCAAAAACATTCAGTACTTC.

As concerns this clone: Other DNA sequences in this specimen translate into the identical CDR3. This chain joins TRBV3-1 (or the pseudogene TRBV3-2) and TRBJ1-1, with D maybe TRBD1 (5 bases). Germline CDR1 LGHDT, CDR2 YNNKEL (reference sequence). V was cut by 3 bases and J by 4 bases, with 9 bases left in between. The CDR3 is made up of 13 amino acids. The CDR3, as DNA: TGTGCCAGCAGCCAGGGGGGGGGCACTGAAGCTTTCTTT. As protein: CASSQGGGTEAFF.

This rearrangement joins TRBV5-5 to TRBJ1-6, with TRBD1 matching 8 bases. This CDR3 has 16 amino acids. Germline V lookup: CDR1 SGHKS, CDR2 YYEKEE (reference sequence). The V and J ends lost 4 bases and 0 bases, in that order; junction bases with no gene match: 3. CDR3: CASSRQGNSYNSPLHF. The DNA of the CDR3 is TGTGCCAGCAGCCGACAGGGGAACTCCTATAATTCACCCCTCCACTTT.

The chain carries TRBV5-4 and TRBJ2-7, with a weak D call TRBD2 (5 bases). Germline V lookup: CDR1 SGHNT, CDR2 YYREEE (reference sequence). This CDR3 region has 16 residues. Trimming took 4 bases from V and 5 from J, leaving 22 bases between them. Here the CDR3 reads CASSPGGQVLSHEQYF. CDR3 sequence (DNA): TGTGCCAGCAGCCCAGGCGGGCAGGTTCTAAGTCACGAGCAGTACTTC.

The J gene is TRBJ1-4, the V gene TRBV6-5; 11 nucleotides align to TRBD1. Per germline, CDR1 MNHEY and CDR2 SVGAGI. Trimming took 6 bases from V and 7 from J; bases not matched to a gene: 7. This CDR3 has 15 amino acids. The CDR3: CASRDGQGASEKLFF. For the CDR3, the DNA is TGTGCCAGCAGAGACGGACAGGGGGCATCTGAAAAACTGTTTTTT.

The J gene is TRBJ1-2, the V gene TRBV4-3, with a tentative D call TRBD1 (5 bases). The germline CDR1 and CDR2 sequences are LGHNA and YSLEER. The CDR3 consists of 14 residues. The V end lost 1 base, the J end lost 5 bases, and 11 bases lay between the germline ends. The CDR3 DNA follows: TGCGCCAGCAGCCAAGCGGGGGTGGTGTATGGCTACACCTTC. Protein: CASSQAGVVYGYTF.

The chain employs TRBV10-1 and TRBJ2-1; weak D call: TRBD1 (5 bases). Trimming took 8 bases from V and 3 from J, leaving 8 bases between them. The V gene's germline CDR1 is WNHNN and CDR2 SYGVQD (reference sequence). The CDR3 sequence is 12 residues long. The DNA of the CDR3 is TGCGCCAGCGCTGACAGCTACAATGAGCAGTTCTTC. Amino acids: CASADSYNEQFF.

The genes are TRBV2 and TRBJ1-3, with a tentative D call TRBD1 (5 bases). Looked up from germline, CDR1 is SNHLY and CDR2 is FYNNEI. V lost 6 bases to trimming and J lost 8 bases, with 11 bases between them. The CDR3 extends over 12 amino acids. CDR3 in DNA: TGTGCCAGCAGCATTACAGGTGACACCATATATTTT. This codes for CASSITGDTIYF.

V is TRBV30 and J is TRBJ1-6; D may be TRBD1 (5 bases). CDR3 length: 15 residues. V was trimmed by 5 bases and J by 0 bases, leaving 11 bases between them. The germline V gene has CDR1 GTSNPN and CDR2 SVGIG (reference sequence). CDR3 region: CAWDTGLSYNSPLHF. The CDR3 DNA follows: TGTGCCTGGGATACGGGACTCTCCTATAATTCACCCCTCCACTTT. The variable domain in full, with the rest retrieved from reference TRBV30 and TRBJ1-6, is SQTIHQWPATLVQPVGSPLSLECTVEGTSNPNLYWYRQAAGRGLQLLFYSVGIGQISSEVPQNLSASRPQDRQFILSSKKLLLSDSGFYLCAWDTGLSYNSPLHFGNGTRLTVT.

A remark on this clone: Germline is not matched at one junction end, which may reflect a read error. This rearrangement joins TRBV28 to TRBJ1-1, with TRBD1 matching 11 bases. This CDR3 contains 14 residues. CDR1 is MDHEN, CDR2 SYDVKM, per germline. CDR3 loop: CASTRDRGNAEAFF. CDR3 in DNA: TGTGCCAGCACCCGGGACAGGGGGAACGCTGAAGCTTTCTTT.

The chain is built from TRBV6-5 and TRBJ1-2, with D unclear. The CDR3 runs 14 residues. CDR1 MNHEY and CDR2 SVGAGI come from the germline V gene. The V gene lost 3 bases and the J gene lost 8 bases, with 16 bases spanning the gap. CDR3 protein: CASSYRRAVEGYTF. CDR3 bases: TGTGCCAGCAGTTATCGGAGGGCGGTGGAAGGCTACACCTTC.

This sequence joins TRBV5-4 and TRBJ1-6; the D gene is possibly TRBD1 (6 bases). Germline values: CDR1 SGHNT, CDR2 YYREEE (reference sequence). The CDR3 length is 14 residues. Trimming cost V 0 bases and J 10 bases, with 11 bases left between them. The chain's CDR3 is CASSLEGGGSPLHF. As DNA, the CDR3 is TGTGCCAGCAGCTTGGAGGGAGGGGGGTCACCCCTCCACTTT.

The V gene is TRBV19, the J gene TRBJ1-5, with TRBD1 matching 10 bases. Germline CDR1 reads LNHDA; CDR2 reads SQIVND (reference sequence). This CDR3 spans 16 amino acids. J lost 7 bases, V lost 4 bases, and 10 bases had no gene match. CDR3 in amino acids: CASSTRDRGVGQPQHF. CDR3 nucleotides: TGTGCCAGTAGTACCCGGGACAGGGGCGTAGGGCAGCCCCAGCATTTT.